The entry below describes one TCR beta chain. Which antigen it targets is not known. It has no much larger one-base neighbor in the sample; base qualities were not kept. From V the trimming removes 6 bases and from J it removes 11 bases, while the gene matches leave 11 bases of the junction unaccounted for. The germline V gene (reference sequence) sets CDR1 to MNHEY and CDR2 to SMNVEV. The CDR3 spans 13 residues, from the cysteine through the phenylalanine. Left in the record is the CDR3 DNA by itself, 39 bases read in frame from the first base. The entire isolated RNA was reverse transcribed using the High Capacity cDNA Reverse Transcription Kit, and thus expressed TCRB transcripts were sequenced. Deep immunoSEQ sequencing was performed on naive, central memory and regulatory T cell samples, with an average of roughly 3.6 million total reads per sample. Sorted cells were lysed in RLT buffer, and RNA was extracted using DNase-treated RNeasy Micro or Mini kits according to cell number. To prevent cross-contamination, each cell subset was processed individually, whereas patient and healthy donor samples were processed jointly. Using the immunoSEQ multiplex PCR, TCRB sequences were amplified from cDNA into 87-bp fragments spanning the CDR3 region. Amplicons were sequenced on the Illumina HiSeq platform. From the authors' description of their analysis: PCR bias was computationally corrected using synthetic template baselines, reads within Hamming distance 2 were collapsed, and singletons that could not be merged were discarded. By aligning reads against IMGT, V, D and J genes, CDR3 length, and insertions or deletions at six rearrangement sites were assigned. Within each subset, clonotype counts were normalized to the number of sorted cells before true diversity and Gini coefficients were calculated with the tcR R package. The overlap coefficient, calculated on TCRB nucleotide sequences, was used to quantify repertoire sharing. The table was pulled from immuneACCESS by TCRdb, which kept in-frame rearrangements only. Such tables lose some clones; where checked, under half of the loss comes from unresolved V genes, and the rest has no known cause. Clone size and the V and J calls come from that table; the DNA yielded D and trimming. The sample table contains tens of thousands of clones; only one count was recorded for less than 55% of them. The ten most abundant clones make up more than 1.4% of the sample.

The data stem from a study of beta chain features in type 1 diabetes listed by TCRdb under 2018. Notes on the research overall: Mean age, gender distribution, total cell number and subset yield were not different between patients and healthy donors. Across all samples, approximately 100 million sorted cells were examined, and cell number per subset correlated strongly with RNA yield. The study compared TCRB repertoires of sorted circulating CD4+ T cell subsets between recently diagnosed type 1 diabetes patients and matched healthy donors. Naive and central memory subsets were obtained from all 30 or so donors, but regulatory and stem cell-like memory subsets were isolated from only 8 patients and roughly eight healthy donors.

Each donor gave one peripheral blood draw, averaging around 0.11 L, which was collected into heparinised tubes. Using a panel that included CD45RO, CCR7, CD25, CD127, CD95 and CD27, naive, central memory, regulatory and stem cell-like memory CD4+ T cells were sorted on a BD FACSAria II. All sorted populations exceeded 95% purity. PBMCs were isolated right away by Lymphoprep density gradient centrifugation and were stained directly, without culture. Samples were stained and sorted in pairs, with one healthy donor and one patient per experiment, so that batch effects were minimized. Broad study findings and their caveats: PCR may preferentially amplify shorter templates, but because patient and control samples were amplified and corrected together, any resulting skew would affect both groups equally. In all four CD4+ subsets, TCRB CDR3 length was moderately but significantly shorter in type 1 diabetes patients. The naive, central memory and regulatory TCRB repertoires appeared to resemble one another more closely among patients than among healthy donors. Because cDNA was sequenced instead of genomic DNA, activated cells with high expression could be over-represented, although the groups did not differ in activation or CD3 levels. Because the HLA sub-analyses included only small numbers of individuals, any influence of HLA type on TCRB rearrangement was left unresolved. Patients with type 1 diabetes made fewer insertions and deleted more nucleotides at VDJ recombination sites, implying thymic rearrangement abnormalities.

Material: Tregs from blood. Per the publication, the cell subset or site label means: regulatory CD4+ T cells. The chain is encoded by TRBV27 joined to TRBJ2-3; a stretch of 7 junction bases matches TRBD1. This clonotype originated in a man aged 25-45 years with type 1 diabetes. Read as DNA, the sequence is TGTGCCAGCAGCCTTCAAAGACAGGGCCAGCAGTATTTT. Its amino acids are CASSLQRQGQQYF.